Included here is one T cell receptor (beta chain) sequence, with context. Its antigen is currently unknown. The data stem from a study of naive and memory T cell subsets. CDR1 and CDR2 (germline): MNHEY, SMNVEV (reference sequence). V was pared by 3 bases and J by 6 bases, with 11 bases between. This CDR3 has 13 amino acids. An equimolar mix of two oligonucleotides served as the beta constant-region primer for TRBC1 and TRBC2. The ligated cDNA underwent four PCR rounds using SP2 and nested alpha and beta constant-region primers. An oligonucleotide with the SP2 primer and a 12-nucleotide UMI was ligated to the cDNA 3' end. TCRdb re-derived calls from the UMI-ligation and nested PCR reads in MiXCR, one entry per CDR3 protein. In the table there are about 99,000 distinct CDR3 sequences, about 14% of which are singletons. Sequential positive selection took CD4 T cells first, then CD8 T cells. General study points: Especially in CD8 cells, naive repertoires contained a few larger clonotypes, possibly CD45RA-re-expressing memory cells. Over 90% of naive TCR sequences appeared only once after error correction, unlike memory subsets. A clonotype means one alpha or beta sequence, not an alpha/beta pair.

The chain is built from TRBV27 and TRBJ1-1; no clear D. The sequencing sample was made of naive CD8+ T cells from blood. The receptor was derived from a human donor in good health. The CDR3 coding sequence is TGTGCCAGCAGTTTGATGGTTACTTCTGAAGCTTTCTTT. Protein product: CASSLMVTSEAFF.